A single T cell receptor beta chain is shown here with its context. Its cognate antigen is unknown. PCR was performed using 60 Vbeta and 13 Jbeta primers. Generated by immunoSEQ multiplex PCR, the TCRdb table keeps only in-frame clones and is missing some. The sample records around 160,000 clones, roughly 77% being singletons. Healthy donors of bone marrow made up the group. The CDR3 loop spans 15 amino acids. V shed 0 bases and J shed 7 bases, with 13 bases lying between them. Germline V lookup: CDR1 SGHTA, CDR2 FQGNSA. This specimen belongs to a study of cytomegalovirus exposure and HLA in healthy donors. Study-wide results and limits: Equally common other TCR beta chains were less clonally expanded than HLA-associated ones, a later analysis found.

The origin of this receptor is a woman in her forties in good health and CMV-seropositive. The rearrangement links TRBV7-2 to TRBJ1-5; D possibly corresponds to TRBD1 (5 bases). Input material: PBMCs. The CDR3 DNA reads as TGTGCCAGCAGCTTAGCAGCCAGGGCGGAGCAGCCCCAGCATTTT. Its translation: CASSLAARAEQPQHF.